The subject of this entry is one T cell receptor beta chain. Its antigen is as yet unknown. Generated by immunoSEQ multiplex PCR, the TCRdb table keeps only in-frame clones and is missing some. This sample has more than 60,000 clones, with 65% to 90% found just once. This sample was included in a study of T cell responses to AZD1222 COVID-19 vaccine. Findings and limits, study-wide: None of the repertoires were sampled until the peak T cell response had passed. Clonal diversity was possibly underestimated; the donors were predominantly white British and more often female.

The specimen was peripheral blood, collected on day 0 of AZD1222 vaccination. This sequence was found in an adult in good health.

The CDR3 here is CASSSTGASSYNEQFF. The CDR3 DNA reads as TGTGCCAGCAGTTCTACAGGGGCGAGCTCCTACAATGAGCAGTTCTTC. The genes are TRBV27 and TRBJ2-1; 7 bases are a match to TRBD1. CDR3 length: 16 amino acids. CDR1 and CDR2 (germline): MNHEY, SMNVEV (reference sequence). V lost 4 bases, J lost 0 bases, and 6 bases stayed unmatched.